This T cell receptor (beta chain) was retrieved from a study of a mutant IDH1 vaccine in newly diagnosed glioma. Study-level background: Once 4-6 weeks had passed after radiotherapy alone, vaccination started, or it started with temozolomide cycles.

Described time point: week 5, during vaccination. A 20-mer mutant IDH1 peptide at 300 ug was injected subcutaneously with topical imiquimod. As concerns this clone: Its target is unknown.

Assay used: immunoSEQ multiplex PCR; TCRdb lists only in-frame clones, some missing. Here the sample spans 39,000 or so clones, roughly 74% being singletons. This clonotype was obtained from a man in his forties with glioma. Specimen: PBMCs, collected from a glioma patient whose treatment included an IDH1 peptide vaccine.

The CDR3 loop reads CASSFWSTNTEAFF. The CDR3 DNA is TGTGCCAGCAGCTTTTGGTCTACGAACACTGAAGCTTTCTTT. This chain connects TRBV7-2 to TRBJ1-1; D not certain. V was shortened by 3 bases and J by 1 base, with 9 bases between the two germline ends. Germline V lookup: CDR1 SGHTA, CDR2 FQGNSA. This CDR3 has 14 residues.